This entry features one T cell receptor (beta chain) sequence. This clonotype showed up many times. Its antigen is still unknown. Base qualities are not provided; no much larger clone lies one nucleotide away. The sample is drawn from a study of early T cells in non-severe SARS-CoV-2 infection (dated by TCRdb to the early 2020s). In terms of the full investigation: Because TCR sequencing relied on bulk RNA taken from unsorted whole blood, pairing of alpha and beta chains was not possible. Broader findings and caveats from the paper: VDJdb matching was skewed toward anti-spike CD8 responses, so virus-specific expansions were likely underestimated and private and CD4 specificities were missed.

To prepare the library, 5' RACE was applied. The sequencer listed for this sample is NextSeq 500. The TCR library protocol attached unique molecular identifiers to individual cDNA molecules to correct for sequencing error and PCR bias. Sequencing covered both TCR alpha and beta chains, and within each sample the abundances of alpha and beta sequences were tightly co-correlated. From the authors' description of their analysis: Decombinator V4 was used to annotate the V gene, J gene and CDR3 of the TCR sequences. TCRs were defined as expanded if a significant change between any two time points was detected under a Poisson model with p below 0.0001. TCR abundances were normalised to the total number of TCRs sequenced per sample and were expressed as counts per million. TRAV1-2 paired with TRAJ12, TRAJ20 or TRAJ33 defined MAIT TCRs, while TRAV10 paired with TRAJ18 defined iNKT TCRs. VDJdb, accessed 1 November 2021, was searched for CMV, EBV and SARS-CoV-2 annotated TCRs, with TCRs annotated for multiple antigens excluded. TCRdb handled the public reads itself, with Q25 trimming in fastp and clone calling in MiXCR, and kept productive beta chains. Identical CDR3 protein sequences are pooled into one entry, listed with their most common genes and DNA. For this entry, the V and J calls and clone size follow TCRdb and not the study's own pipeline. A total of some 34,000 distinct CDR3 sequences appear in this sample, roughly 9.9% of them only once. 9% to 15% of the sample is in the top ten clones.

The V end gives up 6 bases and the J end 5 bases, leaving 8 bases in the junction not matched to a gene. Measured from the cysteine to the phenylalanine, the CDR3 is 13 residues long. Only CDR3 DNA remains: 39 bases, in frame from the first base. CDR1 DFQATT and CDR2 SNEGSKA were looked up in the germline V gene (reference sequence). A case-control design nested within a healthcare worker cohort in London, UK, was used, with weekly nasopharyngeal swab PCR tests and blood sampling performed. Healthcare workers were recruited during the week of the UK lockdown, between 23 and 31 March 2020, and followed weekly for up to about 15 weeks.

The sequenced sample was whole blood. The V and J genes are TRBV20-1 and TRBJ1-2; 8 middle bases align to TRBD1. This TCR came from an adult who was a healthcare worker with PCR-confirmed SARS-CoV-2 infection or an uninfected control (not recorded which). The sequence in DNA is TGCAGTGCCGGGCGGGACAGGAGTTATGGCTACACCTTC. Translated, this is CSAGRDRSYGYTF.